The rows below give T cell receptor beta chains drawn from one sample of a study of control samples from healthy donors and cancer patients. Sequenced by immunoSEQ multiplex PCR; TCRdb stores in-frame clones only, minus some. Here the sample spans tens of thousands of clones, around four fifths being singletons. Sequenced sample: blood. The receptors derive from a man in his sixties in good health. Each CDR3 is given with its conserved first and last residue. The order of the fields is CDR3 protein, CDR3 DNA, J gene, V gene, D gene, clone size. The D gene is left open where the match is weak. Rows give clone size only sometimes, using once, few, many, or a class for an expanded clone.

CASSTSGTYEQYF	TGTGCCAGCAGCACCAGCGGAACCTACGAGCAGTACTTC	TRBJ2-7	TRBV2	NA	NA
CASSERPAGDYGYTF	TGTGCCAGCAGTGAACGGCCGGCGGGGGACTATGGCTACACCTTC	TRBJ1-2	TRBV2	NA	once
CASSLSEGTEAFF	TGTGCCAGCAGCCTCTCAGAAGGCACTGAAGCTTTCTTT	TRBJ1-1	TRBV5-5	NA	NA
CATSGHPRLADTGELFF	TGTGCCACCAGTGGTCACCCTAGACTAGCGGACACCGGGGAGCTGTTTTTT	TRBJ2-2	TRBV15	TRBD2	NA
CAWIEGAVATDTQYF	TGTGCCTGGATTGAAGGGGCCGTCGCCACAGATACGCAGTATTTT	TRBJ2-3	TRBV30	NA	NA
CASSRGWDYWENTEAFF	TGCGCCAGCAGCCGAGGCTGGGATTACTGGGAGAACACTGAAGCTTTCTTT	TRBJ1-1	TRBV5-1	NA	NA
CASSVSGGYGGELFF	TGTGCCAGCAGCGTTAGCGGGGGGTACGGCGGGGAGCTGTTTTTT	TRBJ2-2	TRBV9	TRBD2	NA
CASSVTTAYSGNTIYF	TGTGCCAGCAGCGTCACAACAGCTTACTCTGGAAACACCATATATTTT	TRBJ1-3	TRBV9	NA	NA
CAWSVNRGTEQYF	TGTGCCTGGAGTGTAAACAGGGGTACCGAGCAGTACTTC	TRBJ2-7	TRBV30	TRBD1	once
CASSQLVVGETSGGNTQYF	TGTGCCAGCAGCCAATTGGTAGTTGGTGAGACTAGCGGGGGAAATACGCAGTATTTT	TRBJ2-3	TRBV4-2	TRBD2	NA